The 28 T cell receptor beta chains below were found in one sample sequenced in a study of blood T cell dynamics during melanoma immunotherapy. Indicated time point: week 3, after first cycle of checkpoint inhibitor. Profiling relied on immunoSEQ multiplex PCR, and the TCRdb table lists in-frame clones only, not all of them. The table includes over 9,500 clones, approximately 89% detected once. The specimen was blood, collected from a patient treated with checkpoint blockade. These receptors were collected from a human donor with melanoma.

The V call is TRBV18, the J call TRBJ1-1, with D possibly TRBD1 on 5 matching bases. V lost 6 bases and J 4 bases, leaving 12 bases between the germline ends. The CDR3 covers 13 residues. Germline CDR1 reads KGHSH; CDR2 reads LQKENI. The CDR3, as DNA: TGTGCCAGCTCGAGGGGAGACCTCACTGAAGCTTTCTTT. It specifies CASSRGDLTEAFF.

This clone appeared a single time. The chain employs TRBV2 and TRBJ1-4; 10 bases line up with TRBD1. This CDR3 region has 13 residues. CDR1 and CDR2 from the germline V gene are SNHLY and FYNNEI. Trimming removed 7 bases from V and 6 bases from J; junction bases left unmatched: 2. CDR3 sequence reads: CASTGTGDEKLFF. The CDR3 DNA sequence: TGTGCCAGCACCGGGACAGGGGATGAAAAACTGTTTTTT.

The V gene is TRBV7-9, the J gene TRBJ1-1; 8 bases are shared with TRBD1. The CDR3 spans 11 residues. The J segment lost 11 bases and the V segment lost 5 bases, leaving 4 bases of the junction unmatched. In germline, CDR1 is SEHNR, CDR2 FQNEAQ (reference sequence). CDR3 DNA: TGTGCCAGCAGCAACCGACAGGGGGCTTTCTTT. This sequence encodes CASSNRQGAFF.

The CDR3, as DNA: TGCGCCAGCAGCTTGGGGTTTCTGGACTCACCCCTCCACTTT. It is translated as CASSLGFLDSPLHF. The chain joins TRBV5-1 to TRBJ1-6, with D uncertain. CDR1 and CDR2 (germline): SGHRS, YFSETQ. V lost 0 bases to trimming and J lost 10 bases, with 11 bases between them. CDR3 length: 14 residues.

The V gene is TRBV4-3, the J gene TRBJ2-7; 7 bases map to TRBD2. The CDR3 contains 13 residues. V lost 4 bases, J lost 6 bases, and 6 bases stayed unmatched. Germline V gene sequence: CDR1 LGHNA, CDR2 YSLEER. The CDR3 loop is CASSLSGVTEQYF. In DNA form, the CDR3 reads TGCGCCAGCAGCCTCAGCGGGGTGACCGAGCAGTACTTC.

This chain links TRBV6-1 with TRBJ2-1; D is possibly TRBD2 (6 bases). V was cut by 3 bases and J by 6 bases, with 15 bases left in between. The CDR3 extends over 15 amino acids. Germline V gene data show CDR1 as MNHNS and CDR2 as SASEGT. The CDR3 bases are TGTGCCAGCAGTGACCTCGGGACTCCGCTCAATGAGCAGTTCTTC. Protein product: CASSDLGTPLNEQFF.

This chain links TRBV5-8 with TRBJ2-7, with 7 bases that match TRBD2. J gave up 2 bases and V 1 base, and 3 bases lay outside the gene matches. Germline CDR1 is SGHTS and CDR2 is YDEGEE. The CDR3 is 14 residues long. The CDR3: CASSLLGGAYEQYF. The CDR3, as DNA: TGTGCCAGCAGCTTGTTGGGGGGGGCCTACGAGCAGTACTTC.

The J gene is TRBJ1-1, the V gene TRBV27, with D unresolved. This CDR3 region has 16 residues. Germline V gene lookup returns CDR1 MNHEY and CDR2 SMNVEV (reference sequence). Trimming took 6 bases from V and 1 from J, leaving 18 bases between them. Here the CDR3 DNA reads TGTGCCAGCAGCCCTGCGGCAGGTTTGGGGAACACTGAAGCTTTCTTT. Translating gives CASSPAAGLGNTEAFF.

This sequence joins TRBV7-9 and TRBJ2-5; D might be TRBD2 (5 bases). Germline CDR1 reads SEHNR; CDR2 reads FQNEAQ (reference sequence). This CDR3 comprises 14 residues. The V and J ends lost 5 bases and 4 bases respectively, with 14 bases between them. DNA for the CDR3: TGTGCCAGCAGCCCCGGGCCCCGGGGAGAGACCCAGTACTTC. This encodes CASSPGPRGETQYF.

The J gene is TRBJ2-2, the V gene TRBV4-2; 12 bases fit TRBD1. The CDR3 totals 16 residues. Per germline, CDR1 LGHNA and CDR2 YNFKEQ. Unmatched junction bases numbered 8, after V lost 3 bases and J lost 9 bases. In DNA, the CDR3 is TGTGCCAGCAGCCAGTCCCTCGGGACAGGGGGCCGGGAGCTGTTTTTT. Translation gives CASSQSLGTGGRELFF.

With regard to this clone: An end of the junction differs from the germline gene, which may be a read error. This chain joins TRBV6-5 and TRBJ2-3, with 12 bases matching TRBD1. This CDR3 region has 14 residues. In germline, CDR1 is MNHEY, CDR2 SVGAGI. The CDR3 bases are TGTGCCAGCAGTTCCACGGGACAGGGGGCGCCGAGCCATTTT. Amino acids: CASSSTGQGAPSHF.

V gene TRBV7-3 combines with J gene TRBJ2-5; TRBD1 aligns across 7 bases. The CDR3 is made up of 13 amino acids. V dropped 5 bases and J dropped 5; count of bases not matched to a gene: 5. Germline assignment: CDR1 SGHTA and CDR2 FQGTGA. For the CDR3, the DNA is TGTGCCAGCAGCCCACAGGGGTTTGAGACCCAGTACTTC. It specifies CASSPQGFETQYF.

In nucleotides, the CDR3 is TGTGCCAGCAGGCCAGGGGGGAGGGCTTTCTTT. Translating it yields CASRPGGRAFF. This rearrangement joins TRBV6-6 to TRBJ1-1, with 7 bases aligning to TRBD1. The length of the CDR3 is 11 residues. CDR1 is MNHNY, CDR2 SVGAGI, per germline (reference sequence). V dropped 6 bases and J dropped 11; count of bases not matched to a gene: 6.

The gene calls are TRBV27 and TRBJ1-1; D is perhaps TRBD1 (5 bases). This CDR3 has 15 amino acids. V was shortened by 7 bases and J by 4 bases, with 19 bases between the two germline ends. Germline V gene lookup returns CDR1 MNHEY and CDR2 SMNVEV (reference sequence). The CDR3 DNA reads TGTGCCAGCACCCGTTGGGACCCCTGGGGCACTGAAGCTTTCTTT. It yields the protein CASTRWDPWGTEAFF.

The chain couples TRBV6-5 to TRBJ1-1; unclear D gene. Germline CDR1 and CDR2: MNHEY and SVGAGI. The CDR3 is made up of 15 amino acids. V lost 0 bases, J lost 0 bases, and 8 bases lay in between. The CDR3 region is CASSYSMNLNTEAFF. The CDR3 coding sequence is TGTGCCAGCAGTTACTCGATGAACCTGAACACTGAAGCTTTCTTT.

The chain combines TRBV7-8 with TRBJ2-1, with 11 bases matching TRBD2. V was pared by 5 bases and J by 10 bases, with 16 bases of the junction left unmatched. The CDR3 length is 17 residues. Germline CDR1 is SGHVS and CDR2 is FQNEAQ. CDR3 protein: CASSPYIAGGGRGEQFF. The DNA of the CDR3 is TGTGCCAGCAGCCCCTATATAGCGGGAGGGGGGCGCGGAGAGCAGTTCTTC.

This chain links TRBV30 with TRBJ2-5; a weak D match, TRBD1 (5 bases). Germline V CDR1 and CDR2: GTSNPN, SVGIG (reference sequence). CDR3 length equals 12 residues. The ends were cut back, 4 bases at V and 5 bases at J, with 11 bases in the middle. The CDR3 loop is CAWNSGLETQYF. The CDR3 nucleotides read TGTGCCTGGAACTCAGGGTTGGAGACCCAGTACTTC.

The J gene is TRBJ1-3, the V gene TRBV6-6; D is unresolved. Looked up from germline, CDR1 is MNHNY and CDR2 is SVGAGI (reference sequence). The CDR3 runs to 15 residues. Trimming stripped 7 bases from V and 0 bases from J, with 13 bases between. This CDR3 is CASTTRRFSGNTIYF. CDR3 DNA sequence: TGTGCCAGCACCACCAGGCGCTTCTCTGGAAACACCATATATTTT.

The genes are TRBV18 and TRBJ2-7, with 7 bases lining up with TRBD2. V dropped 8 bases and J dropped 5; count of bases not matched to a gene: 6. This CDR3 is 12 amino acids long. CDR1 and CDR2 from the germline V gene are KGHSH and LQKENI. CDR3 in amino acids: CASVGGANEQYF. CDR3 nucleotides: TGTGCCAGCGTGGGAGGGGCGAACGAGCAGTACTTC.

This clone was recorded once. The chain has TRBV6-5 and TRBJ1-4; D gene unclear. The CDR3 contains 13 residues. The germline V gene encodes CDR1 MNHEY and CDR2 SVGAGI. The V end lost 2 bases, the J end lost 7 bases, and 8 bases lay between the germline ends. CDR3 in DNA: TGTGCCAGCAGTTACAGGGTGTTTGAAAAACTGTTTTTT. This sequence encodes CASSYRVFEKLFF.

V usage is TRBV5-1 and J usage is TRBJ2-7; D gene unclear. With 0 bases removed from V and 2 bases from J, the gap between germline ends came to 9 bases. Germline V CDR1 and CDR2: SGHRS, YFSETQ. The CDR3 has 14 residues. For the CDR3, the DNA is TGCGCCAGCAGCTTGGGGGCACCCGCCTACGAGCAGTACTTC. Translated, it gives CASSLGAPAYEQYF.

This chain links TRBV19 with TRBJ2-1, with 7 bases that match TRBD2. This CDR3 is built from 12 residues. V was clipped by 3 bases and J by 8 bases; unmatched bases: 1. Germline V lookup: CDR1 LNHDA, CDR2 SQIVND (reference sequence). CDR3 nucleotides: TGTGCCAGTAGTATTGGGGGGGATGAGCAGTTCTTC. It encodes CASSIGGDEQFF.

CDR3 in DNA: TGTGCCAGCAGCCCACAGGGTTTAGGGGGCGAAAAACTGTTTTTT. It specifies CASSPQGLGGEKLFF. The V and J genes are TRBV28 and TRBJ1-4; 7 positions match TRBD1. The CDR3 covers 15 residues. Germline CDR1 and CDR2: MDHEN and SYDVKM. The V gene end was trimmed by 6 bases and the J gene end by 8 bases; junction bases not matched to a gene: 12. Drawing the rest from reference TRBV28 and TRBJ1-4, the complete variable domain is DVKVTQSSRYLVKRTGEKVFLECVQDMDHENMFWYRQDPGLGLRLIYFSYDVKMKEKGDIPEGYSVSREKKERFSLILESASTNQTSMYLCASSPQGLGGEKLFFGSGTQLSVL.

The genes are TRBV28 and TRBJ2-6; D is ambiguous. CDR1 MDHEN and CDR2 SYDVKM come from the germline V gene. The germline V and J ends were trimmed by 3 bases and 0 bases, with 12 bases remaining between them. CDR3 length: 17 amino acids. As DNA, the CDR3 is TGTGCCAGCAGTTTGGGTTTTTGGGTCTCTGGGGCCAACGTCCTGACTTTC. It is translated as CASSLGFWVSGANVLTF.

V is TRBV7-3 and J is TRBJ2-1, with 10 nucleotides matching TRBD2. The CDR3 totals 21 residues. Trimming removed 5 bases from V and 0 bases from J; junction bases left unmatched: 19. The germline gives CDR1 SGHTA, CDR2 FQGTGA. The CDR3 here is CASSPPPGLAGEFSSYNEQFF. In DNA, the CDR3 is TGTGCCAGCAGCCCCCCACCTGGGCTAGCGGGAGAGTTCAGCTCCTACAATGAGCAGTTCTTC.

This chain joins TRBV19 and TRBJ2-3; D possibly corresponds to TRBD1 (5 bases). Trimming shortened V by 3 bases and J by 4 bases, and 11 bases separated the two germline ends. From germline, CDR1 is LNHDA and CDR2 SQIVND (reference sequence). The CDR3 has 14 residues. This CDR3 reads CASSMILQADTQYF. CDR3 DNA sequence: TGTGCCAGTAGTATGATCCTACAGGCAGATACGCAGTATTTT.

The CDR3 sequence: CASSSYHNEKLFF. DNA of the CDR3: TGTGCCAGCAGTTCCTACCATAATGAAAAACTGTTTTTT. The chain links TRBV27 to TRBJ1-4; D call uncertain. This CDR3 has 13 amino acids. V lost 4 bases and J 4 bases, leaving 7 bases between the germline ends. Per germline, CDR1 MNHEY and CDR2 SMNVEV (reference sequence).

In nucleotides, the CDR3 is TGTGCCAGCAGCTTAGGGGCAGGACCCTACGAGCAGTACTTC. It yields the protein CASSLGAGPYEQYF. This sequence joins TRBV11-2 and TRBJ2-7; no clear D gene. The CDR3 is 14 amino acids. Deletions cut 1 base from V and 2 bases from J, with 9 bases between. Per the germline V gene, CDR1 is SGHAT and CDR2 is FQNNGV.